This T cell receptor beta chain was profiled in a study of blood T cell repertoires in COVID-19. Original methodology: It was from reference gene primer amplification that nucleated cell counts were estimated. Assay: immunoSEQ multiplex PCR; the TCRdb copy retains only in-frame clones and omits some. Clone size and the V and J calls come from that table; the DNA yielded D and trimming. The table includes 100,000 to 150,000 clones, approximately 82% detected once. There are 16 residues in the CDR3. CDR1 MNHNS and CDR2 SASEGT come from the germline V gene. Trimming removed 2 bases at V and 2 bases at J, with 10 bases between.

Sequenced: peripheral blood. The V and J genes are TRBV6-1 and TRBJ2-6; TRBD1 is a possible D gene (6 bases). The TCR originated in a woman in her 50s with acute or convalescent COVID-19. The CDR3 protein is CASSEKWGPGANVLTF. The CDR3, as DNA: TGTGCCAGCAGTGAAAAGTGGGGGCCTGGGGCCAACGTCCTGACTTTC.